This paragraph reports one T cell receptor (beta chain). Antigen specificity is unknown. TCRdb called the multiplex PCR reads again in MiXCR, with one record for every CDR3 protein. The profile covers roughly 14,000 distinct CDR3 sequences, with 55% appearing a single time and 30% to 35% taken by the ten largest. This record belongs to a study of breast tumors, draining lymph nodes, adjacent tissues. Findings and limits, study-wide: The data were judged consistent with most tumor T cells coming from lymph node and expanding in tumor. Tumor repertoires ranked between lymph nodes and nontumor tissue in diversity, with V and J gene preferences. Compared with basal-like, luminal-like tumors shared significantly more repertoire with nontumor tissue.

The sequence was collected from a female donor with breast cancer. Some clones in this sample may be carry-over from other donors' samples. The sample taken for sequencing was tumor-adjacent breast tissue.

CDR3 amino acids: CASSPRLGWGALETQYF. The CDR3 bases are TGCGCCAGCAGCCCAAGATTAGGCTGGGGGGCGCTGGAGACCCAGTACTTC. The chain couples TRBV4-1 to TRBJ2-5; TRBD1 or TRBD2 may be the D gene (6 bases each). The germline CDR1 and CDR2 sequences are MGHRA and YSYEKL. Deletions cut 4 bases from V and 5 bases from J, with 23 bases between. The CDR3 extends over 17 amino acids.